The following is a TCR beta chain sequence with its context. Its antigen is not known. The data derive from a study of T cells in localized non-small cell lung cancer. Sequencing was performed with immunoSEQ multiplex PCR; in TCRdb, only in-frame clones are kept and a portion is missing. Among about 59,000 clones listed, 80% to 95% were seen once. General study points: Heterogeneity stays possible, as sequencing covered only one tumor region. Tumor trailed uninvolved adjacent lung in T cell clonality, which peaked there. Appearances in adjacent lung were noted for a median 57 of the top 100 tumor clones. Longer overall survival accompanied higher blood T cell density.

Germline trimming cut 5 bases from V and 7 bases from J; bases unmatched to any gene: 12. This CDR3 is built from 15 residues. Germline loops: CDR1 SGHVS, CDR2 FNYEAQ. This clonotype was sampled from a man aged 40 to 69 with stage I lung adenocarcinoma. The material was peripheral blood, obtained before any cancer treatment. The chain uses TRBV7-6 and TRBJ2-7, with 9 bases aligning to TRBD1. CDR3 sequence reads: CASSPTDRGFGEQYF. The DNA of the CDR3 is TGTGCCAGCAGCCCCACGGACAGGGGATTTGGGGAGCAGTACTTC.